These T cell receptor beta chains were read from a single sample in a study of cytomegalovirus exposure and HLA in healthy donors. Sequencing used immunoSEQ multiplex PCR; TCRdb keeps in-frame clones, though not all of them. The sample consists of around 110,000 clones, over 70% of them appearing once. Material for sequencing was PBMCs. Every receptor here comes from a female donor in good health and CMV-seronegative. CDR3s leave out the opening cysteine and the closing phenylalanine or tryptophan. The D gene is left open where the match is weak. A clone size is listed for some rows: how often the clone was seen (once, few, many), or a class if it is expanded.

>.|TRBJ2-7|.|TRBV4-1
ASSQARGPFYEQY
>TRBD1|TRBJ2-4|.|TRBV15
ATSTRRSGQGGNIQY
>TRBD2|TRBJ2-7|.|TRBV4-2
ASSQGGLAGDEQY
>.|.|.|TRBV30
AWSVSSYEQY
>.|TRBJ2-7|.|TRBV7-8
ASSPDRMRSYEQY
>TRBD1|TRBJ1-2|.|TRBV30
AWTVGTGDGYT
>.|TRBJ1-3|.|TRBV7-7
ASSLSPRDTIY
>TRBD1|TRBJ1-1|.|TRBV6-5
ASSFTGGTEAF
>.|TRBJ2-1|.|TRBV13
ASSLAASGAGNEQF
>.|TRBJ1-5|.|TRBV7-2
ASSLVGVQPQH
>TRBD1|TRBJ1-2|.|TRBV27
ASSPRQGATYGYT
>.|TRBJ1-2|.|TRBV27
ASSFQGTPNYGYT
>.|TRBJ1-1|few|TRBV4-2
ASSQDEGGAF
>.|TRBJ2-7|few|TRBV4-3
ASSQGPLGGQY
>TRBD2|TRBJ2-2|.|TRBV28
ASSWSGSFTGELF
>.|TRBJ2-1|few|TRBV27
ASSLLVGSSYNEQF
>.|TRBJ2-7|.|TRBV28
AGADPPSYEQY
>.|TRBJ1-1|.|TRBV6-5
ASSYSAGNTEAF
>.|TRBJ2-7|few|TRBV18
ASSPKGSDEQY
>TRBD1|TRBJ1-5|.|TRBV6-6
ASSHGTGRGNQPQH
>.|TRBJ2-1|.|TRBV4-3
ASSQEYTEQF
>TRBD1|TRBJ1-2|.|TRBV19
ASTLDRVSPGYT
>TRBD2|TRBJ2-7|.|TRBV18
ASSTMTSIEQY
>TRBD1|TRBJ2-5|.|TRBV19
ASSIVGTGMLKTQY
>TRBD1|TRBJ1-2|.|TRBV4-1
ASSPTGGWGYT
>.|TRBJ2-1|few|TRBV4-1
ASSQDRQGTYNEQF
>TRBD1|.|.|TRBV6-1
ASSEALGQGSYEQY
>.|TRBJ2-2|.|TRBV21-1
ASSKRGGVHGELF
>TRBD2|TRBJ2-7|few|TRBV6-1
ASSGGGGVAYEQY
>TRBD2|TRBJ2-2|.|TRBV7-9
ASSSPSGREYTGELF
>.|TRBJ2-1|few|TRBV5-5
ASSYAGTPYNEQF
>TRBD1|TRBJ2-1|.|TRBV18
ASSPGTGGAVGDEQF
>TRBD2|TRBJ2-1|.|TRBV6-4
ASSRGGRAYNEQF
>.|TRBJ2-6|medium-sized|TRBV10-3
AIPSFSGANVLT
>.|TRBJ2-1|.|TRBV30
AWSEGIAYNEQF
>TRBD1|.|.|TRBV13
ASSLRDSSYEQY
>.|TRBJ2-1|.|TRBV6-6
ASGVGTPYNEQF
>.|TRBJ2-7|.|TRBV7-9
ASSLRTDEQY
>TRBD1|TRBJ1-4|.|TRBV2
ASSVRTGDREKLF
>TRBD2|TRBJ2-2|.|TRBV5-4
ASSPGLAGYTGELF
>TRBD2|TRBJ2-7|.|TRBV27
ASSLGLAAYEQY
>TRBD1|TRBJ1-1|few|TRBV30
AGGQGGNTEAF
>TRBD2|TRBJ2-5|.|TRBV11-2
ASSPRLAGGVYQETQY
>TRBD2|TRBJ2-7|.|TRBV27
ASSLGNLGLAGVPEQY
>.|TRBJ2-2|once|TRBV11-3
ASSLGGTNTGELF
>.|TRBJ2-7|few|TRBV18
ASSPRNGRRTGNSYEQY
>.|TRBJ1-1|.|TRBV6-5
ASSYTVNTEAF
>TRBD1|TRBJ1-2|.|TRBV6-5
ASSYSGQGVRGYT
>TRBD1|TRBJ1-2|.|TRBV30
AWHRGPYGYT
>TRBD1|TRBJ1-2|.|TRBV5-1
ASSLRQGATTNYGYT